This is a list of T cell receptor beta chains from one sample in a study of blood T cell repertoires in COVID-19. Only in-frame clones appear in the TCRdb table, and some are missing; sequencing was by immunoSEQ multiplex PCR. Counted here are a few hundred thousand clones, around 83% occurring once; the ten biggest clones make up approximately 4.7%. The material sequenced was PBMCs or T cells enriched from blood (not recorded which). The receptors shown here come from a woman aged 45-65 years who had recovered from COVID-19. Both conserved end residues are part of each CDR3. The D gene is left open where the match is weak. Clone size, where shown, is once, few, many, or a class for clones that have expanded.

d_gene,v_gene,abundance,j_gene,CDR3aa,CDR3nt
-,TRBV5-1,-,TRBJ2-1,CASTSGPPGEQFF,TGCGCCAGCACCAGCGGTCCCCCGGGTGAGCAGTTCTTC
-,TRBV27,few,TRBJ1-1,CASSLNRARVGGTEAFF,TGTGCCAGCAGTTTAAATCGGGCCAGGGTCGGCGGAACTGAAGCTTTCTTT
TRBD1,TRBV4-2,-,TRBJ1-3,CASSQDSTGGSGNTIYF,TGTGCCAGCAGCCAAGATAGTACAGGGGGCTCTGGAAACACCATATATTTT
TRBD1,TRBV5-4,-,TRBJ1-6,CASSSWTGAPNSPLHF,TGTGCCAGCAGTTCCTGGACAGGGGCCCCTAATTCACCCCTCCACTTT
-,TRBV18,once,TRBJ1-5,CASSPDSHQPQHF,TGTGCCAGCTCACCAGACAGCCACCAGCCCCAGCATTTT
TRBD2,TRBV23-1,few,TRBJ2-3,CASSLSGSGFSTDTQYF,TGCGCCAGCAGCCTGAGCGGGAGTGGTTTCAGCACAGATACGCAGTATTTT
TRBD1,TRBV7-2,-,TRBJ2-3,CASSLDPGGGADTQYF,TGTGCCAGCAGCTTAGACCCAGGGGGCGGCGCAGATACGCAGTATTTT
-,TRBV7-8,-,TRBJ1-2,CASSLAIIAGARYGYTF,TGTGCCAGCAGCTTAGCGATCATTGCAGGGGCTAGGTATGGCTACACCTTC
TRBD1,TRBV19,-,TRBJ1-4,CATRRGTGPPTNEKLFF,TGTGCCACCAGGAGGGGGACAGGGCCCCCAACTAATGAAAAACTGTTTTTT
TRBD1,TRBV18,-,TRBJ1-5,CASSPREAGQSSRGQPQHF,TGTGCCAGCTCACCGCGGGAGGCGGGACAGTCCTCGAGGGGTCAGCCCCAGCATTTT
-,TRBV10-3,-,TRBJ1-3,CAITTEDSGNTIYF,TGTGCCATCACGACGGAGGACTCTGGAAACACCATATATTTT
TRBD2,TRBV7-9,-,TRBJ2-5,CASSRLAGETQYF,TGTGCCAGCAGCAGACTAGCGGGAGAGACCCAGTACTTC
-,TRBV11-1,-,TRBJ1-1,CASSLGQDVTEAFF,TGTGCCAGCAGCTTAGGACAAGATGTCACTGAAGCTTTCTTT
TRBD1,TRBV6-5,-,TRBJ1-1,CASRAGQGTEAFF,TGTGCCAGCAGAGCAGGACAGGGCACTGAAGCTTTCTTT
TRBD2,TRBV2,-,TRBJ2-3,CASRRVLRGGTDTQYF,TGTGCCAGCAGGCGGGTCTTGCGGGGGGGCACAGATACGCAGTATTTT
-,TRBV5-1,-,TRBJ2-5,CASSEKETQYF,TGCGCCAGCAGCGAGAAAGAGACCCAGTACTTC
TRBD1,TRBV18,-,TRBJ1-4,CASSPRGTGDEKLFF,TGTGCCAGCTCACCTAGAGGGACAGGGGACGAAAAACTGTTTTTT
-,TRBV11-3,-,TRBJ1-1,CASSPSNTEAFF,TGTGCCAGCAGCCCTAGTAACACTGAAGCTTTCTTT
TRBD1,TRBV18,-,TRBJ1-1,CASSLNSGGTFEAFF,TGTGCCAGCTCACTAAACTCAGGGGGTACCTTTGAAGCTTTCTTT
-,TRBV5-4,-,TRBJ2-7,CASSLASGSHSYEQYF,TGTGCCAGCAGCTTGGCAAGCGGGTCCCACTCCTACGAGCAGTACTTC
-,TRBV30,-,TRBJ1-5,CAWRLPGISNQPQHF,TGTGCCTGGAGGCTACCAGGGATTAGCAATCAGCCCCAGCATTTT
-,TRBV9,-,TRBJ2-2,CASSVGGETGELFF,TGTGCCAGCAGCGTAGGGGGGGAGACCGGGGAGCTGTTTTTT
-,TRBV6-1,-,TRBJ1-2,CASSERPRDGYTF,TGTGCCAGCAGTGAAAGGCCACGGGATGGCTACACCTTC
-,TRBV30,-,TRBJ2-3,CAWSVGGGTDTQYF,TGTGCCTGGAGTGTAGGTGGGGGGACAGATACGCAGTATTTT
TRBD2,TRBV2,once,TRBJ2-2,CASRRAGGHTGELFF,TGTGCCAGCAGGAGAGCGGGGGGCCACACCGGGGAGCTGTTTTTT
-,TRBV6-5,-,TRBJ2-7,CASSKDYYEQYF,TGTGCCAGCAGTAAGGACTACTACGAGCAGTACTTC
-,TRBV7-9,-,TRBJ2-7,CASSPSSGRKYEQYF,TGTGCCAGCAGCCCCTCCTCAGGCCGTAAGTACGAGCAGTACTTC
-,TRBV6-1,-,TRBJ1-4,CASSDFQGRTNEKLFF,TGTGCCAGCAGTGATTTCCAGGGGCGCACTAATGAAAAACTGTTTTTT
-,TRBV7-9,-,TRBJ1-1,CASSLGWGDNTEAFF,TGTGCCAGCAGCTTAGGGTGGGGGGATAACACTGAAGCTTTCTTT
TRBD1,TRBV5-8,-,TRBJ2-5,CASSLDRGTETQYF,TGTGCCAGCAGCCTCGACAGGGGTACAGAGACCCAGTACTTC
TRBD1,TRBV5-4,-,TRBJ1-1,CASSRGGAVLAAEAFF,TGTGCCAGCAGTAGAGGGGGCGCGGTGCTGGCCGCTGAAGCTTTCTTT
TRBD2,TRBV9,-,TRBJ2-1,CASSERTSGRSRGYNEQFF,TGTGCCAGCAGCGAGAGGACTAGCGGGAGGTCGAGGGGCTACAATGAGCAGTTCTTC
-,TRBV19,-,TRBJ1-3,CASRGQSSGNTIYF,TGTGCCAGTCGCGGACAGTCGTCTGGAAACACCATATATTTT